This T cell receptor beta chain derives from a study of PD-1 blockade in classical Hodgkin lymphoma. No patient escaped relapse after autologous stem cell transplantation, and brentuximab vedotin exposure varied. Whole-study findings and limits: Complete responders started with a diversity level that resembled newly diagnosed patients at baseline. Reports described newly diagnosed patients as having lower baseline TCR diversity than healthy donors.

Some clones are missing from TCRdb's copy, which holds only in-frame ones; the method was immunoSEQ multiplex PCR. The sample has about 94,000 clones; 85% to 90% are singletons. Comments on this clone: Its antigen remains unidentified.

Trimming removed 5 bases from V and 10 bases from J, with 21 bases in between. Germline lookup yields CDR1 SEHNR and CDR2 FQNEAQ (reference sequence). The CDR3 length is 15 residues. The clonotype comes from a human donor with classical Hodgkin lymphoma. This chain links TRBV7-9 with TRBJ2-1; D perhaps matches TRBD2 (6 bases). Sequences were derived from peripheral blood mononuclear cells (PBMCs), sampled before the second cycle of nivolumab. The CDR3 sequence: CASSRIYREIMEQFF. In DNA form, the CDR3 reads TGTGCCAGCAGCCGCATTTATCGGGAGATTATGGAGCAGTTCTTC.